This T cell receptor beta chain was identified during a study of blood T cell repertoires in COVID-19. Study as a whole: Some COVID-19 samples were acute and others convalescent; all came from the United States, Italy and Spain. Sources were T cells, B-cell-depleted T cells, or PBMCs; the material itself was cDNA or gDNA.

This clone was found once. The CDR3 totals 12 residues. The ends were cut back, 1 base at V and 12 bases at J, with 12 bases in the middle. CDR1 is SEHNR and CDR2 is FQNEAQ in the germline V gene (reference sequence). Original processing notes: Reference gene primer amplification in the assay estimated nucleated cell counts. This table comes from immunoSEQ multiplex PCR, and its TCRdb copy is limited to in-frame clones, with some not included. V, J and clone size were drawn from that table, and D and trimming were deduced from the DNA. The sample carries approximately 260,000 clones, around 83% recorded once.

The source material was peripheral blood. This chain links TRBV7-9 with TRBJ1-2; D is perhaps TRBD1 (6 bases). This TCR was recovered from a man aged 18 to 29 with active or convalescent COVID-19. CDR3 in amino acids: CASSLVKGENTF. The DNA for the CDR3 is TGTGCCAGCAGCTTAGTAAAGGGGGAAAACACCTTC.